This T cell receptor beta chain is drawn from a study of blood T cells in healthy people across ages. Combining a sample-barcoded 5' primer with a J-beta primer mix, a second PCR ran for about 7 to 11 cycles. TCRdb reprocessed the 5' RACE reads via MiXCR and lists one record per CDR3 protein. The table includes 720,000 or so distinct CDR3 sequences, around two fifths detected once. This CDR3 is built from 16 residues. The germline V gene has CDR1 SGHTA and CDR2 FQGNSA. With 5 bases clipped from V and 8 bases from J, the junction kept 16 bases outside the gene matches. The V call is TRBV7-2, the J call TRBJ2-3; 7 bases agree with TRBD1. Specimen: blood. The clonotype originates from an elderly man in good health. CDR3 in DNA: TGTGCCAGCAGCCAGGAAGGGGGCGGTAAGATCGGTACGCAGTATTTT. Translating gives CASSQEGGGKIGTQYF.